Described below is a single TCR beta chain sequence and its context. The antigen remains unidentified. This record belongs to a study of T cell clonotyping in hematopoietic cell transplantation. Findings of the study overall: CD4 and CD8 repertoire contributions could not be separated without sorting. Recipient TCR diversity dropped after transplant; expanded clonotypes rose from day 30 to 180. Few recipient clonotypes overlapped donors; over 95% were de novo at given depth.

Generated by immunoSEQ multiplex PCR, the TCRdb table keeps only in-frame clones and is missing some. The sample records 3,500 to 4,500 clones, just under 70% being singletons. The ends were cut back, 0 bases at V and 5 bases at J, with 13 bases in the middle. The CDR3 is 16 amino acids. The germline V gene has CDR1 MGHRA and CDR2 YSYEKL. The starting material was PBMCs, obtained 100 days after allogeneic stem cell transplant. The sequence was obtained from a male patient between 55 and 70 years old who had an allogeneic stem cell transplant, so the T cells may come from the graft donor. Some clones in this sample may be carry-over from other donors' samples. The rearrangement uses TRBV4-1 and TRBJ1-4; a possible D gene is TRBD1 (5 bases). CDR3 in DNA: TGCGCCAGCAGCCAAGATAGAGGGCGGGACAATGAAAAACTGTTTTTT. Protein: CASSQDRGRDNEKLFF.